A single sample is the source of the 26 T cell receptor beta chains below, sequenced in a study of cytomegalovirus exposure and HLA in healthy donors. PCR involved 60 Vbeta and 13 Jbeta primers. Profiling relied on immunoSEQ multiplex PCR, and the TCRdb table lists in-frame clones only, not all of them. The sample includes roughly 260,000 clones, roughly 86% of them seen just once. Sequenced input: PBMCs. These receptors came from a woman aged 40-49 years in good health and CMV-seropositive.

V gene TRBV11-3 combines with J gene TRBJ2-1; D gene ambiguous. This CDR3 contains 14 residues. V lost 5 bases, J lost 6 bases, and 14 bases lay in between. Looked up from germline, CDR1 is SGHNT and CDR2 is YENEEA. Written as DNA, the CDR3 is TGTGCCAGCAGCCAAAACGCCGGTCCCAATGAGCAGTTCTTC. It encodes CASSQNAGPNEQFF. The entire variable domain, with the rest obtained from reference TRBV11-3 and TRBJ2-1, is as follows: EAGVVQSPRYKIIEKKQPVAFWCNPISGHNTLYWYLQNLGQGPELLIRYENEEAVDDSQLPKDRFSAERLKGVDSTLKIQPAELGDSAVYLCASSQNAGPNEQFFGPGTRLTVL.

CDR3 bases: TGTGCCAGCAGCCTAGCGGGGGACGGAGATGAGCAGTTCTTC. As protein: CASSLAGDGDEQFF. The rearrangement joins TRBV6-4 to TRBJ2-1; 10 positions match TRBD2. The V gene end was trimmed by 6 bases and the J gene end by 8 bases; junction bases not matched to a gene: 7. The CDR3 sequence is 14 residues long. Germline V gene data show CDR1 as MRHNA and CDR2 as SNTAGT.

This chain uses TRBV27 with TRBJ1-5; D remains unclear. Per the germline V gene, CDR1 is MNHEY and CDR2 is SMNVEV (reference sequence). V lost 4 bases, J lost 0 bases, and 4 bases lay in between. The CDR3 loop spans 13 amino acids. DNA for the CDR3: TGTGCCAGCAGTTACAGTAGCAATCAGCCCCAGCATTTT. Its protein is CASSYSSNQPQHF.

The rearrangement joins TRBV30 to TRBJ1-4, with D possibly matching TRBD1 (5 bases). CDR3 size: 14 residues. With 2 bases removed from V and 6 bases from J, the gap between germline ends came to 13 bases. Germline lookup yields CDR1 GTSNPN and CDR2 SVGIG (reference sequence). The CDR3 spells CAWSRDFLDEKLFF. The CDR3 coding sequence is TGTGCCTGGAGTAGGGACTTCCTAGATGAAAAACTGTTTTTT.

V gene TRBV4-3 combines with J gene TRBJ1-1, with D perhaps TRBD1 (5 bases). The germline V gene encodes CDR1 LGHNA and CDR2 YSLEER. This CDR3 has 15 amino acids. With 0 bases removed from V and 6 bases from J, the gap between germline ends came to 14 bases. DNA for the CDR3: TGCGCCAGCAGCCAAGACGCAGACAGTGGCGCTGAAGCTTTCTTT. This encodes CASSQDADSGAEAFF.

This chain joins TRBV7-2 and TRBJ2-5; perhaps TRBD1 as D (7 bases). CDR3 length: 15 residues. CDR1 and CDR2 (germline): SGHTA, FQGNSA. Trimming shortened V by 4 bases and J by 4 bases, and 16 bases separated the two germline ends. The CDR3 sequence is CASSSGSGGPETQYF. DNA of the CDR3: TGTGCCAGCAGCTCCGGGTCAGGGGGGCCAGAGACCCAGTACTTC.

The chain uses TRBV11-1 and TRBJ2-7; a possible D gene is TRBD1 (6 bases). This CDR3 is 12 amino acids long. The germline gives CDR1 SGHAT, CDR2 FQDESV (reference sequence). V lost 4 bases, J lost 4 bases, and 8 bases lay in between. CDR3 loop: CASSSDRYEQYF. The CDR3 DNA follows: TGTGCCAGCAGCTCTGACAGGTACGAGCAGTACTTC.

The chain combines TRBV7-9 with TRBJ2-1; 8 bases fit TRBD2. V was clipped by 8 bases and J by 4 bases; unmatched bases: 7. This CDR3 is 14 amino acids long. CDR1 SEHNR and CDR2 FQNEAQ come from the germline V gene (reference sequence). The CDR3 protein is CASRAAGGYNEQFF. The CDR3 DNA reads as TGTGCCAGCCGGGCGGCGGGAGGATACAATGAGCAGTTCTTC. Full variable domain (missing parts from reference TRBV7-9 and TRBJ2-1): DTGVSQNPRHKITKRGQNVTFRCDPISEHNRLYWYRQTLGQGPEFLTYFQNEAQLEKSRLLSDRFSAERPKGSFSTLEIQRTEQGDSAMYLCASRAAGGYNEQFFGPGTRLTVL.

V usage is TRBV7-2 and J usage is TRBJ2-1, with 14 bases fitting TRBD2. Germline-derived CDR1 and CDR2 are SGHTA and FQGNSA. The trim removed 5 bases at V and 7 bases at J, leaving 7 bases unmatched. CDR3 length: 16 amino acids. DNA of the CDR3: TGTGCCAGCAGCCCCGGACTAGCGGGAGGTGAAAATGAGCAGTTCTTC. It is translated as CASSPGLAGGENEQFF.

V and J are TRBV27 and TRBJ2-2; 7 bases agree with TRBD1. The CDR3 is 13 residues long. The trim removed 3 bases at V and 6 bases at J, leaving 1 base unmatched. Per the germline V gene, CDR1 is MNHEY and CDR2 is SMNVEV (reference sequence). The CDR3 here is CASSLTGSGELFF. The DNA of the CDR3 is TGTGCCAGCAGTTTGACAGGGTCCGGGGAGCTGTTTTTT.

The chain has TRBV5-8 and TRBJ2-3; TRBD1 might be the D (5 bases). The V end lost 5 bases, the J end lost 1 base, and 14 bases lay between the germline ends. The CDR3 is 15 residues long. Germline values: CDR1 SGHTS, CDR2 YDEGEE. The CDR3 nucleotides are TGTGCCAGCAGTCCACAGGCCCGTGGCACAGATACGCAGTATTTT. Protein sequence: CASSPQARGTDTQYF.

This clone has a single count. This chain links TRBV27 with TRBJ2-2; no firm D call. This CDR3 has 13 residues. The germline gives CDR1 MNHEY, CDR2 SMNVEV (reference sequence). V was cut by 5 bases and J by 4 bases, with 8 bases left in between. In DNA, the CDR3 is TGTGCCAGCAGTCTCACAAGCACCGGGGAGCTGTTTTTT. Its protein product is CASSLTSTGELFF.

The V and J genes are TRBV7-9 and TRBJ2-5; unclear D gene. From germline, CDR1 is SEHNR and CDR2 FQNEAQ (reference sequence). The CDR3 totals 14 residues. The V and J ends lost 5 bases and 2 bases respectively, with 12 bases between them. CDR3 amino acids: CASSQAPWQETQYF. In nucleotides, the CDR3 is TGTGCCAGCAGCCAAGCCCCGTGGCAAGAGACCCAGTACTTC. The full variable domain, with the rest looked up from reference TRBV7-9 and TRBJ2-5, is DTGVSQNPRHKITKRGQNVTFRCDPISEHNRLYWYRQTLGQGPEFLTYFQNEAQLEKSRLLSDRFSAERPKGSFSTLEIQRTEQGDSAMYLCASSQAPWQETQYFGPGTRLLVL.

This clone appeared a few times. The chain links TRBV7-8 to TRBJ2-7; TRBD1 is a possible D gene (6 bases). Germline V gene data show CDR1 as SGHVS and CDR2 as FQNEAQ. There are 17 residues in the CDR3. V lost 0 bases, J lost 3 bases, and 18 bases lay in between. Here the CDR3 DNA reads TGTGCCAGCAGCTTAGCGCCAAGGACAGTTTTCGTCTACGAGCAGTACTTC. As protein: CASSLAPRTVFVYEQYF.

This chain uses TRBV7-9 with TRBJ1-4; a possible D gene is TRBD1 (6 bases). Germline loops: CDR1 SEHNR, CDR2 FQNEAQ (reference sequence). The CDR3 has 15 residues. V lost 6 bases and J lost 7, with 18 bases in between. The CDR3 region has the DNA TGTGCCAGCAGTCCCATGACAGGACTTGGTGAAAAACTGTTTTTT. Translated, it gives CASSPMTGLGEKLFF.

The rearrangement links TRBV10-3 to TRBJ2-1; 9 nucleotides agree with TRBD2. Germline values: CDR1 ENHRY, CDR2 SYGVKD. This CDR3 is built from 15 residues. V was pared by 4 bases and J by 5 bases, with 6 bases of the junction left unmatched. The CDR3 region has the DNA TGTGCCATCAGTGTGGTCGGACTAGCGAACAATGAGCAGTTCTTC. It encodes CAISVVGLANNEQFF.

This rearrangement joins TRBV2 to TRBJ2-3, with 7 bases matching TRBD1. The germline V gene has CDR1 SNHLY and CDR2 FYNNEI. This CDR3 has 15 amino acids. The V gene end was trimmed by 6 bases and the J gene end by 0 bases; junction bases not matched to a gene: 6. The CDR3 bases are TGTGCCAGCAGATTTGGACAGGCCAGCACAGATACGCAGTATTTT. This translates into CASRFGQASTDTQYF.

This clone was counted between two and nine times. For the CDR3, the DNA is TGCGCCAGCAGCCAAGATCGCCAAGAAAACTTCTATGGCTACACCTTC. This encodes CASSQDRQENFYGYTF. The V and J genes are TRBV4-3 and TRBJ1-2; D unresolved. CDR3 length equals 16 residues. The germline V and J ends were trimmed by 0 bases and 4 bases, with 15 bases remaining between them. Germline assignment: CDR1 LGHNA and CDR2 YSLEER.

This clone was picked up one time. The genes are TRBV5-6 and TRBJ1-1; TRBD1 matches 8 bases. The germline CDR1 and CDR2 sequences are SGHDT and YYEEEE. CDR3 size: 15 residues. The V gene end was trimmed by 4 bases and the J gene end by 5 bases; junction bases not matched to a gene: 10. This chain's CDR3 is CASSRQGARETEAFF. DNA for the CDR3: TGTGCCAGCAGCAGGCAGGGGGCGCGGGAGACTGAAGCTTTCTTT.

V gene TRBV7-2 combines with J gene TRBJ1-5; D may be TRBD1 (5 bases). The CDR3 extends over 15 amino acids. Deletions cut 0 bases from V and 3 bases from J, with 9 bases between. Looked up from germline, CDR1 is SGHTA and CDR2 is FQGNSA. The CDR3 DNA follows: TGTGCCAGCAGCTTAGCGGGGCCAAACAATCAGCCCCAGCATTTT. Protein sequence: CASSLAGPNNQPQHF.

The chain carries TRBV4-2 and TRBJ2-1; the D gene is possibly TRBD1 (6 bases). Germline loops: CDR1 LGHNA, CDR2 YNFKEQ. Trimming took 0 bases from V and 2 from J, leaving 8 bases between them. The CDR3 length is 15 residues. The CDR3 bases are TGTGCCAGCAGCCAAGAAGGACAGCCCTACAATGAGCAGTTCTTC. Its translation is CASSQEGQPYNEQFF.

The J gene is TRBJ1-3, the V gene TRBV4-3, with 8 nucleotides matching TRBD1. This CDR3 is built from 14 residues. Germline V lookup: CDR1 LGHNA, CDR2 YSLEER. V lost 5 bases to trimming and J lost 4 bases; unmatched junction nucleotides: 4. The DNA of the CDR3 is TGCGCCAGCAGCTACCAGGGGGCAGGAAACACCATATATTTT. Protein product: CASSYQGAGNTIYF.

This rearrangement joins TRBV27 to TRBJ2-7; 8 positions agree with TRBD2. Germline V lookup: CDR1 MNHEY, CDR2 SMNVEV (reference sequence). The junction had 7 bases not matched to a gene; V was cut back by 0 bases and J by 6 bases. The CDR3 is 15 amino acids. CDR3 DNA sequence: TGTGCCAGCAGTTTATCCTATAGCGGGATTGGCGAGCAGTACTTC. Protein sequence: CASSLSYSGIGEQYF.

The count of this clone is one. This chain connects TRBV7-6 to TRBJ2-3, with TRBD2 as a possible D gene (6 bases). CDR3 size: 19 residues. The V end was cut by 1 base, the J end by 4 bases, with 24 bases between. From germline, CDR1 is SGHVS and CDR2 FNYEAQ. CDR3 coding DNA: TGTGCCAGCAGCTTAGGAGAGGTGTTTGGAGGGAGTTGGGCAGATACGCAGTATTTT. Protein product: CASSLGEVFGGSWADTQYF.

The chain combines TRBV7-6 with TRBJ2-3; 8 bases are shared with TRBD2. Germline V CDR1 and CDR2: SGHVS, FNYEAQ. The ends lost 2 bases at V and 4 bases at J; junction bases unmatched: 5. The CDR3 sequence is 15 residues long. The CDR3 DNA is TGTGCCAGCAGCTTACTCGAGCGGGAGTCAGATACGCAGTATTTT. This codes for CASSLLERESDTQYF.

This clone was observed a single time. The CDR3, as DNA: TGTGCCAGCGGGAGGGATCAGCCCCAGCATTTT. Its protein product is CASGRDQPQHF. The V call is TRBV6-5, the J call TRBJ1-5; D is undetermined. CDR3 length: 11 amino acids. Germline assignment: CDR1 MNHEY and CDR2 SVGAGI. Between the trimmed V and J ends, which lost 8 bases and 5 bases, there was a span of 7 bases.